The 28 T cell receptor beta chains presented below share a single source sample, sequenced in a study of cytomegalovirus exposure and HLA in healthy donors. 13 Jbeta primers and 60 Vbeta primers were used for the PCR. Method: immunoSEQ multiplex PCR; TCRdb's copy keeps in-frame clones and lacks some. The repertoire holds about 89,000 clones, with about 83% as singletons. Material for sequencing was PBMCs. The receptors stem from a female donor in good health and CMV-seropositive.

This chain uses TRBV2 with TRBJ1-2; possibly TRBD1 for D (5 bases). The CDR3 is 12 residues long. Germline assignment: CDR1 SNHLY and CDR2 FYNNEI. V lost 9 bases to trimming and J lost 4 bases, with 12 bases between them. The CDR3 spells CARGEQSYGYTF. CDR3 DNA: TGTGCCAGAGGGGAACAGAGCTATGGCTACACCTTC. Drawing the rest from reference TRBV2 and TRBJ1-2, the complete variable domain is EPEVTQTPSHQVTQMGQEVILRCVPISNHLYFYWYRQILGQKVEFLVSFYNNEISEKSEIFDDQFSVERPDGSNFTLKIRSTKLEDSAMYFCARGEQSYGYTFGSGTRLTVV.

This chain uses TRBV4-1 with TRBJ2-1, with TRBD2 matching 9 bases. Unmatched junction bases numbered 6, after V lost 4 bases and J lost 8 bases. The CDR3 spans 14 residues. Looked up from germline, CDR1 is MGHRA and CDR2 is YSYEKL. The CDR3 bases are TGCGCCAGCAGCCCGCGGGAGGGCCGGGATGAGCAGTTCTTC. This translates into CASSPREGRDEQFF.

The chain couples TRBV5-1 to TRBJ1-3; D is uncertain. The CDR3 is made up of 14 amino acids. The V end lost 5 bases, the J end lost 1 base, and 10 bases lay between the germline ends. Germline-derived CDR1 and CDR2 are SGHRS and YFSETQ. Here the CDR3 DNA reads TGCGCCAGCAGAAACTTGACTTCTGGAAACACCATATATTTT. This translates into CASRNLTSGNTIYF.

The chain is built from TRBV27 and TRBJ2-1; 7 positions agree with TRBD1. Germline trimming cut 6 bases from V and 8 bases from J; bases unmatched to any gene: 10. The CDR3 contains 14 residues. From germline, CDR1 is MNHEY and CDR2 SMNVEV (reference sequence). CDR3 nucleotides: TGTGCCAGCAGCTTCGGGACAGAGTTCGATGAGCAGTTCTTC. It specifies CASSFGTEFDEQFF.

The rearrangement uses TRBV9 and TRBJ1-3, with 9 bases lining up with TRBD1. Germline V gene sequence: CDR1 SGDLS, CDR2 YYNGEE. The CDR3 runs 14 residues. The V gene end was trimmed by 4 bases and the J gene end by 11 bases; junction bases not matched to a gene: 10. The CDR3 region has the DNA TGTGCCAGCAGCCCAACAGGGGGCTTCCCGGCCATATATTTT. It yields the protein CASSPTGGFPAIYF.

The chain is built from TRBV27 and TRBJ1-1; no firm D call. Trimming pared 0 bases from V and 3 bases from J, leaving 14 bases between. In germline, CDR1 is MNHEY, CDR2 SMNVEV (reference sequence). This CDR3 is 16 amino acids long. CDR3 bases: TGTGCCAGCAGTTTATCCACAGTGGCCCCCTACACTGAAGCTTTCTTT. Protein: CASSLSTVAPYTEAFF.

This clone was seen a few times. CDR3 amino acids: CASSLGSLYEQYF. The DNA of the CDR3 is TGTGCCAGCAGCTTAGGGAGTCTCTACGAGCAGTACTTC. This sequence joins TRBV7-9 and TRBJ2-7; no firm D call. CDR1 is SEHNR and CDR2 is FQNEAQ in the germline V gene (reference sequence). With 1 base removed from V and 3 bases from J, the gap between germline ends came to 7 bases. This CDR3 spans 13 amino acids.

The chain links TRBV5-6 to TRBJ2-5, with a tentative D call TRBD1 (6 bases). Per germline, CDR1 SGHDT and CDR2 YYEEEE. The CDR3 runs 14 residues. The V end lost 0 bases, the J end lost 2 bases, and 8 bases lay between the germline ends. The CDR3 here is CASSLATGQETQYF. Here the CDR3 DNA reads TGTGCCAGCAGCTTGGCGACAGGACAAGAGACCCAGTACTTC.

The J gene is TRBJ1-4, the V gene TRBV5-1; weak D call: TRBD1 (5 bases). With 4 bases removed from V and 5 bases from J, the gap between germline ends came to 15 bases. The CDR3 contains 15 residues. The V gene's germline CDR1 is SGHRS and CDR2 YFSETQ. This CDR3 reads CASSPRGGMNEKLFF. The CDR3 nucleotides read TGCGCCAGCAGCCCGCGTGGGGGGATGAATGAAAAACTGTTTTTT. The full variable domain, in which reference TRBV5-1 and TRBJ1-4 provide the parts outside the CDR3, is KAGVTQTPRYLIKTRGQQVTLSCSPISGHRSVSWYQQTPGQGLQFLFEYFSETQRNKGNFPGRFSGRQFSNSRSEMNVSTLELGDSALYLCASSPRGGMNEKLFFGSGTQLSVL.

V and J are TRBV10-1 and TRBJ2-1, with TRBD2 matching 10 bases. After removal of 8 bases from V and 1 base from J, the junction contained 8 bases not matched to a gene. The germline CDR1 and CDR2 sequences are WNHNN and SYGVQD (reference sequence). The CDR3 extends over 16 amino acids. The CDR3 nucleotides are TGCGCCAGCTCAGCGGGGGGGCCAACATCCTACAATGAGCAGTTCTTC. Its translation is CASSAGGPTSYNEQFF.

The chain is built from TRBV5-1 and TRBJ2-1, with 8 bases that match TRBD1. V shed 0 bases and J 7 bases; nucleotides not matched to a gene: 6. The length of the CDR3 is 15 residues. Germline V CDR1 and CDR2: SGHRS, YFSETQ. CDR3 DNA sequence: TGCGCCAGCAGCTTGGGCAGACAGGGGCAAAATGAGCAGTTCTTC. It specifies CASSLGRQGQNEQFF.

The chain has TRBV6-5 and TRBJ2-3, with D possibly matching TRBD1 (5 bases). CDR3 size: 13 residues. Germline V CDR1 and CDR2: MNHEY, SVGAGI. V was clipped by 4 bases and J by 8 bases, with 13 bases between them. CDR3 in amino acids: CASSFSQGGTQYF. The CDR3 DNA sequence: TGTGCCAGCAGTTTTAGCCAGGGTGGTACGCAGTATTTT.

The V and J genes are TRBV7-9 and TRBJ2-7; TRBD2 agrees at 13 bases. The junction had 11 bases not matched to a gene; V was cut back by 5 bases and J by 7 bases. Germline V gives CDR1 SEHNR, CDR2 FQNEAQ (reference sequence). The CDR3 extends over 16 amino acids. The CDR3 DNA is TGTGCCAGCAGCACAATAGGACTAGCGGGAGAGGGGGAGCAGTACTTC. Translated, it gives CASSTIGLAGEGEQYF.

The chain has TRBV30 and TRBJ1-3; D is unclear. The CDR3 is made up of 14 amino acids. Germline V gene data show CDR1 as GTSNPN and CDR2 as SVGIG (reference sequence). Trimming stripped 0 bases from V and 2 bases from J, with 8 bases between. The CDR3 region is CAWSVPGTGNTIYF. CDR3 nucleotide sequence: TGTGCCTGGAGTGTACCGGGGACTGGAAACACCATATATTTT. The variable domain in full, completed from reference TRBV30 and TRBJ1-3, reads SQTIHQWPATLVQPVGSPLSLECTVEGTSNPNLYWYRQAAGRGLQLLFYSVGIGQISSEVPQNLSASRPQDRQFILSSKKLLLSDSGFYLCAWSVPGTGNTIYFGEGSWLTVV.

The chain is built from TRBV2 and TRBJ1-2; D not certain. Trimming removed 4 bases at V and 7 bases at J, with 16 bases between. The CDR3 runs to 14 residues. CDR1 SNHLY and CDR2 FYNNEI come from the germline V gene. The chain's CDR3 is CASSVARWEVGYTF. The CDR3 DNA sequence: TGTGCCAGCAGTGTGGCCCGCTGGGAGGTTGGCTACACCTTC.

This CDR3 reads CASSLDSGFAYYGYTF. In nucleotides, the CDR3 is TGTGCCAGCAGCTTGGACTCAGGGTTCGCTTACTATGGCTACACCTTC. V gene TRBV5-4 combines with J gene TRBJ1-2; TRBD1 is a possible D gene (5 bases). The V end lost 0 bases, the J end lost 3 bases, and 15 bases lay between the germline ends. The CDR3 is made up of 16 amino acids. Germline CDR1 reads SGHNT; CDR2 reads YYREEE (reference sequence).

The V call is TRBV29-1, the J call TRBJ2-7, with TRBD2 identical over 11 bases. Germline V gene lookup returns CDR1 SQVTM and CDR2 ANQGSEA. CDR3 length: 20 residues. Trimming took 0 bases from V and 2 from J; bases not matched to a gene: 18. Here the CDR3 reads CSVEEPSPLGNSGRAYEQYF. The CDR3 nucleotides read TGCAGCGTTGAAGAACCCTCTCCCTTGGGGAATAGCGGGAGGGCCTACGAGCAGTACTTC.

This clone was recorded once. The chain employs TRBV28 and TRBJ2-2; TRBD1 matches at 8 bases. The CDR3 covers 16 residues. The V and J ends lost 4 bases and 4 bases, in that order; junction bases with no gene match: 8. Germline CDR1 is MDHEN and CDR2 is SYDVKM. The DNA for the CDR3 is TGTGCCAGCAGTTCCCCGACAGGGGTGGGCACCGGGGAGCTGTTTTTT. Amino acid sequence: CASSSPTGVGTGELFF.

The chain employs TRBV5-1 and TRBJ2-7; D gene uncertain. The CDR3 loop spans 14 amino acids. V lost 0 bases to trimming and J lost 5 bases, with 12 bases between them. Germline V gene lookup returns CDR1 SGHRS and CDR2 YFSETQ. The CDR3 DNA sequence: TGCGCCAGCAGCTTGGACAGAGAGATCGACGAGCAGTACTTC. Encoded protein: CASSLDREIDEQYF.

The chain links TRBV19 to TRBJ1-2, with 10 bases lining up with TRBD1. V dropped 5 bases and J dropped 6; count of bases not matched to a gene: 6. This CDR3 region has 14 residues. Germline V CDR1 and CDR2: LNHDA, SQIVND (reference sequence). The CDR3 reads CASSPRQGANGYTF. CDR3 nucleotide sequence: TGTGCCAGTAGTCCTCGACAGGGGGCAAATGGCTACACCTTC.

The chain uses TRBV4-1 and TRBJ1-2; 11 positions agree with TRBD1. Trimming removed 1 base from V and 3 bases from J; junction bases left unmatched: 1. Germline lookup yields CDR1 MGHRA and CDR2 YSYEKL. The length of the CDR3 is 15 residues. The CDR3 DNA sequence: TGCGCCAGCAGCCAAGGGGACAGGGGGTACTATGGCTACACCTTC. Translated: CASSQGDRGYYGYTF.

This rearrangement joins TRBV7-3 to TRBJ2-1; 15 bases are a match to TRBD2. Germline V gene sequence: CDR1 SGHTA, CDR2 FQGTGA. This CDR3 is built from 15 residues. The junction had 3 bases not matched to a gene; V was cut back by 4 bases and J by 8 bases. The CDR3 region is CASSYGLAGGDEQFF. CDR3 nucleotide sequence: TGTGCCAGCAGCTACGGACTAGCGGGAGGGGATGAGCAGTTCTTC. Full variable domain (missing parts from reference TRBV7-3 and TRBJ2-1): GAGVSQTPSNKVTEKGKYVELRCDPISGHTALYWYRQSLGQGPEFLIYFQGTGAADDSGLPNDRFFAVRPEGSVSTLKIQRTERGDSAVYLCASSYGLAGGDEQFFGPGTRLTVL.

The chain's CDR3 is CASSTGTGFGQPQHF. The CDR3 bases are TGTGCCAGTAGTACCGGGACAGGGTTTGGGCAGCCCCAGCATTTT. This chain uses TRBV19 with TRBJ1-5, with 9 bases that match TRBD1. The ends lost 4 bases at V and 7 bases at J; junction bases unmatched: 8. Germline V gene lookup returns CDR1 LNHDA and CDR2 SQIVND (reference sequence). The CDR3 runs to 15 residues.

V is TRBV6-6 and J is TRBJ1-2; D not resolved. Germline V lookup: CDR1 MNHNY, CDR2 SVGAGI (reference sequence). The CDR3 length is 14 residues. Deletions cut 7 bases from V and 5 bases from J, with 17 bases between. The CDR3 spells CASTTSERTYGYTF. Written as DNA, the CDR3 is TGTGCCAGCACTACCTCTGAGCGGACGTATGGCTACACCTTC.

The chain links TRBV9 to TRBJ2-1; D is unresolved. This CDR3 comprises 14 residues. The germline CDR1 and CDR2 sequences are SGDLS and YYNGEE. V lost 4 bases, J lost 10 bases, and 18 bases lay in between. DNA for the CDR3: TGTGCCAGCAGCCTAACACTACGGTCCGGGGAGCAGTTCTTC. Translating gives CASSLTLRSGEQFF. The full variable domain, completed using reference TRBV9 and TRBJ2-1, is DSGVTQTPKHLITATGQRVTLRCSPRSGDLSVYWYQQSLDQGLQFLIQYYNGEERAKGNILERFSAQQFPDLHSELNLSSLELGDSALYFCASSLTLRSGEQFFGPGTRLTVL.

Concerning this clone itself: At the DNA level, this CDR3 is encoded by other sequences in the same sample as well. V gene TRBV5-4 combines with J gene TRBJ1-1, with a possible D match to TRBD1 (6 bases). The CDR3 is 14 residues long. Germline CDR1 reads SGHNT; CDR2 reads YYREEE (reference sequence). With 2 bases removed from V and 1 base from J, the gap between germline ends came to 9 bases. CDR3 nucleotide sequence: TGTGCCAGCAGCTTTTCGACAGGGAACACTGAAGCTTTCTTT. Amino acid sequence: CASSFSTGNTEAFF.

V usage is TRBV5-8 and J usage is TRBJ2-7, with a tentative D call TRBD2 (6 bases). Trimming shortened V by 0 bases and J by 6 bases, and 13 bases separated the two germline ends. The CDR3 length is 14 residues. Germline CDR1 and CDR2: SGHTS and YDEGEE. The CDR3 sequence is CASSLVREASEQYF. As DNA, the CDR3 is TGTGCCAGCAGCTTGGTCAGGGAGGCCTCCGAGCAGTACTTC. Full variable domain (remainder filled in from reference TRBV5-8 and TRBJ2-7): EAGVTQSPTHLIKTRGQQATLRCSPISGHTSVYWYQQALGLGLQFLLWYDEGEERNRGNFPPRFSGRQFPNYSSELNVNALELEDSALYLCASSLVREASEQYFGPGTRLTVT.

The chain carries TRBV29-1 and TRBJ2-2; D might be TRBD2 (6 bases). Germline CDR1 reads SQVTM; CDR2 reads ANQGSEA. The V end lost 4 bases, the J end lost 7 bases, and 16 bases lay between the germline ends. The CDR3 sequence is 14 residues long. The CDR3 DNA follows: TGCAGCGTTGCCACTAGCTCGGTTATCGGGGAGCTGTTTTTT. Amino acid sequence: CSVATSSVIGELFF.